This section outlines one T cell receptor (beta chain) sequence together with its context. This clone's antigen is unknown. The input lacks base qualities; no much larger clone sits a single base away. Peripheral blood CD8+ and CD4+ T cells from healthy donors, Susac syndrome patients and multiple sclerosis patients were profiled by high-throughput TCR beta sequencing. Multiple sclerosis controls were treatment-naive patients with stable or active relapsing-remitting disease fulfilling revised McDonald criteria. Bulk CD8+ and CD4+ T cells were purified magnetically by negative isolation, whereas CD8+ TEMRA cells were enriched by FACS. Blood was drawn into EDTA tubes, processed within 24 hours, and PBMCs were isolated by density gradient centrifugation. PBMCs intended for TCR sequencing were frozen in liquid nitrogen and were later thawed in a 37 degrees C water bath. The sorted or isolated CD4+, CD8+ and CD8+ TEMRA cells reached a purity of at least 90%.

This entry is derived from a study of CD8 T cells in Susac syndrome (dated by TCRdb to the late 2010s). For the wider study: The study used repertoire sequencing to test whether antigen drove CD8+ T cell activation and differentiation in Susac syndrome. The study compared CD8+ T cell repertoire clonality among 11 to 12 healthy donors, about 14 Susac syndrome patients and around 16 multiple sclerosis patients. Results the study describes overall, beyond this receptor: The number of individuals in the TCR sequencing and HLA analysis was acknowledged as relatively small.

RNA was extracted using the RNeasy kit, and about 0.5 to 1 microgram was reverse transcribed with random hexamers. TCR beta CDR3 regions were amplified with the immunoSEQ multiplex PCR assay covering 54 Vbeta and 13 Jbeta segments. To correct PCR amplification bias, a synthetic template baseline was used for both primer optimization and computational correction. As for the authors' bioinformatics: Reads were assigned to V, D and J genes according to IMGT and analyzed in immunoSEQ Analyzer, with only productive sequences retained. To calculate clonality, Shannon entropy was normalized by log2 of the number of productive unique sequences and then subtracted from one. Public and private clones were assessed among the 100 most prevalent clones of each patient and control. Susac-specific clones were defined as absent from healthy and MS cohorts, 1052 published viral clones and other ImmuneACCESS disease sequences. Through fastp at Q25 and MiXCR, TCRdb rebuilt clones from the public reads, retaining in-frame beta chains. Every distinct CDR3 protein forms one entry, paired with its most common genes and DNA. The V and J calls were determined by TCRdb, not by the authors. In all, the sample holds roughly 300,000 distinct CDR3 sequences, and 70% to 90% of those were seen once. In total, the top ten clones hold around 0.12% of the sample.

V loses 4 bases, J loses 0 bases, and the germline ends lie 16 bases apart. CDR3 length: 17 amino acids, cysteine to phenylalanine. Left in the record is the CDR3 DNA by itself, 51 bases read in frame from the first base. CDR1 and CDR2 were assigned from the germline V gene as SGHRS and YFSETQ. This receptor was identified in a human donor with multiple sclerosis. The sample comprised CD8+ T cells from PBMCs. In this chain, TRBV5-1 is recombined with TRBJ2-2; the D gene is perhaps TRBD2, on 5 matching bases. In nucleotide form, the sequence is TGCGCCAGCAGCCTCAAACCGCGGGCGCCGAACACCGGGGAGCTGTTTTTT. It codes for CASSLKPRAPNTGELFF.